This T cell receptor (beta chain) came from a study of control samples from healthy donors and cancer patients. Germline assignment: CDR1 LGHDT and CDR2 YNNKEL (reference sequence). V gave up 1 base and J gave up 7 bases, with 11 bases separating them. The CDR3 is 13 residues long. The method was immunoSEQ multiplex PCR; TCRdb's version includes in-frame clones alone and lacks a portion of them. The sample shows approximately 160,000 clones, roughly 94% of them seen only once. The clonotype originates from a woman aged 18 to 35 in good health. Sample: blood. The chain couples TRBV3-1 (or the pseudogene TRBV3-2) to TRBJ2-7, with a tentative D call TRBD2 (5 bases). In nucleotides, the CDR3 is TGTGCCAGCAGCCAAGGGGCCAGACTAGAGCAGTACTTC. Encoded protein: CASSQGARLEQYF.